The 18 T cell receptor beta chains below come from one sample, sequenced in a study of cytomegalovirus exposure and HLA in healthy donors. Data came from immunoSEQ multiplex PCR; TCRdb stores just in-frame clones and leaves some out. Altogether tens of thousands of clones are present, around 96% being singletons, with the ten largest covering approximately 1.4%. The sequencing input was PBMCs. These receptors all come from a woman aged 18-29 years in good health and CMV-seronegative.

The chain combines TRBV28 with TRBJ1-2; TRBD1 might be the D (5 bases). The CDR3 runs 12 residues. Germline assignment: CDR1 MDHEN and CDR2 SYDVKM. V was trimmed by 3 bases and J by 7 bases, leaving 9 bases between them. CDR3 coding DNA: TGTGCCAGCAGTTTGTCAGGGCGTGGCTACACCTTC. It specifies CASSLSGRGYTF.

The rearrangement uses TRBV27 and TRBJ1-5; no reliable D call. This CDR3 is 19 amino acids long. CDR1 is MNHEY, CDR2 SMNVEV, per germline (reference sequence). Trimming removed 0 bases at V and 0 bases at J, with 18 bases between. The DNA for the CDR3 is TGTGCCAGCAGTTTATCGGGGAGGCCCAAAGCCGATAGCAATCAGCCCCAGCATTTT. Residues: CASSLSGRPKADSNQPQHF.

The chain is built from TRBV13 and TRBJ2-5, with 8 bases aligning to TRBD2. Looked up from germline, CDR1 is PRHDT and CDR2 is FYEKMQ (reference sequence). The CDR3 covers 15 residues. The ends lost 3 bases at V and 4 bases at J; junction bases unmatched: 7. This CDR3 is CASSLRLAGGETQYF. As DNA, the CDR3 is TGTGCCAGCAGCTTGCGGCTAGCGGGCGGAGAGACCCAGTACTTC.

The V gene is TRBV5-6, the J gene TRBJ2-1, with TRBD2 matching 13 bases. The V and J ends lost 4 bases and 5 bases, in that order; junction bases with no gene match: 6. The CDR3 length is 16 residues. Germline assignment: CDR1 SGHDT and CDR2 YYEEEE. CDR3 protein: CASSLWGLAGHNEQFF. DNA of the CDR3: TGTGCCAGCAGCCTATGGGGACTAGCGGGACACAATGAGCAGTTCTTC.

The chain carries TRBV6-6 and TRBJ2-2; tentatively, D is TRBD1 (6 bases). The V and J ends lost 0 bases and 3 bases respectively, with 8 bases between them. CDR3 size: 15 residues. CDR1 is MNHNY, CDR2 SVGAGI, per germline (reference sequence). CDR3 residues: CASSYSGADTGELFF. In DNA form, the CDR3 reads TGTGCCAGCAGTTACTCGGGGGCGGACACCGGGGAGCTGTTTTTT.

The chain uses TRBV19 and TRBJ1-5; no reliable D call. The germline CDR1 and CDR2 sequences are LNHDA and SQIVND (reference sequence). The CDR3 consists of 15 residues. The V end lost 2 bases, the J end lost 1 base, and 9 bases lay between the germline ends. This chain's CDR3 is CASSIMSKSNQPQHF. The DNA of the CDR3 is TGTGCCAGTAGTATAATGTCAAAAAGCAATCAGCCCCAGCATTTT. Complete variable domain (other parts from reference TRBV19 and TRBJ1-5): DGGITQSPKYLFRKEGQNVTLSCEQNLNHDAMYWYRQDPGQGLRLIYYSQIVNDFQKGDIAEGYSVSREKKESFPLTVTSAQKNPTAFYLCASSIMSKSNQPQHFGDGTRLSIL.

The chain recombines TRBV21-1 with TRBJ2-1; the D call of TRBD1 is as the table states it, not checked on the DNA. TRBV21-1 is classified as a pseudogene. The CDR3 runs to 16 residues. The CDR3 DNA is TGTGCCAGCAGGCGACAGGGAACGGACACAGGCGATGAGCAGTTCTTC. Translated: CASRRQGTDTGDEQFF.

The CDR3 DNA reads TGTGCCAGCTCACCGGGACAGGTTAGCTCCTACGAGCAGTACTTC. The encoded protein is CASSPGQVSSYEQYF. The V call is TRBV18, the J call TRBJ2-7; 8 nucleotides agree with TRBD1. V was clipped by 3 bases and J by 0 bases; unmatched bases: 4. Germline loops: CDR1 KGHSH, CDR2 LQKENI. The CDR3 runs 15 residues. Drawing the rest from reference TRBV18 and TRBJ2-7, the complete variable domain is NAGVMQNPRHLVRRRGQEARLRCSPMKGHSHVYWYRQLPEEGLKFMVYLQKENIIDESGMPKERFSAEFPKEGPSILRIQQVVRGDSAAYFCASSPGQVSSYEQYFGPGTRLTVT.

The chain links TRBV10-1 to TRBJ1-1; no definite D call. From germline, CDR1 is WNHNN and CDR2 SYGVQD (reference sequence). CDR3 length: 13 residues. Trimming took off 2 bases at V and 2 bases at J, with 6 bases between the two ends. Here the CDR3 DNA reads TGCGCCAGCAGTGAGGCGGGAAACACTGAAGCTTTCTTT. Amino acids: CASSEAGNTEAFF.

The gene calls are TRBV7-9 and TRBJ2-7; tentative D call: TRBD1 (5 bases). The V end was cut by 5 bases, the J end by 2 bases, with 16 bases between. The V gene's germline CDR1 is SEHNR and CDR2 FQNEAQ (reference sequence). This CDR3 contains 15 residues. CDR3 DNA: TGTGCCAGCAGCCGCCTGGGGCCGATTACCTACGAGCAGTACTTC. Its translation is CASSRLGPITYEQYF. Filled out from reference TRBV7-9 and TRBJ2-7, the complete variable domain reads DTGVSQNPRHKITKRGQNVTFRCDPISEHNRLYWYRQTLGQGPEFLTYFQNEAQLEKSRLLSDRFSAERPKGSFSTLEIQRTEQGDSAMYLCASSRLGPITYEQYFGPGTRLTVT.

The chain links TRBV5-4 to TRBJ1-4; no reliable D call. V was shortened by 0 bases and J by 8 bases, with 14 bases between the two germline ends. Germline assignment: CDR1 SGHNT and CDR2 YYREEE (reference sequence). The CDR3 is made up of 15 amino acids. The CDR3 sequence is CASSLAGREREKLFF. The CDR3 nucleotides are TGTGCCAGCAGCTTGGCCGGTAGGGAGCGGGAAAAACTGTTTTTT.

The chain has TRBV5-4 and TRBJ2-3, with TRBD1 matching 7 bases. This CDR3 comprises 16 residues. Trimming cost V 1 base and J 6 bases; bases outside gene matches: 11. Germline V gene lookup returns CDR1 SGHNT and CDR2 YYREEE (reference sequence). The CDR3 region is CASSLIRDSPGDTQYF. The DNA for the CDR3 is TGTGCCAGCAGCTTGATACGGGACAGCCCCGGGGATACGCAGTATTTT.

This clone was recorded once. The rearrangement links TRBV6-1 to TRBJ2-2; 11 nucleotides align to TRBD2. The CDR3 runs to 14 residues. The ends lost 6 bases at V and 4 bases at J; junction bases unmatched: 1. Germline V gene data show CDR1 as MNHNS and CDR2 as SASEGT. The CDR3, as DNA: TGTGCCAGCAGACTAGCGGGGGCCACCGGGGAGCTGTTTTTT. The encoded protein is CASRLAGATGELFF.

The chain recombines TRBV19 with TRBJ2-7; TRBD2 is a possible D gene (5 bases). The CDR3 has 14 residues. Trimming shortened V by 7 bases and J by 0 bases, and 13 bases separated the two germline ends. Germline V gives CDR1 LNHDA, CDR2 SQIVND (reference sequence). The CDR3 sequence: CASKKREGSYEQYF. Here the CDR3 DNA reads TGTGCCAGTAAGAAGAGAGAGGGCTCCTACGAGCAGTACTTC.

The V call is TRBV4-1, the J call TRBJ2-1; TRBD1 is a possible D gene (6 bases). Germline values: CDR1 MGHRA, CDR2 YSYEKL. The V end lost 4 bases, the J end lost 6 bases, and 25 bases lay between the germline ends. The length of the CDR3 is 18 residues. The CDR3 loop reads CASSPEGWGRVLGNEQFF. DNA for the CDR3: TGCGCCAGCAGCCCCGAGGGGTGGGGGCGGGTACTTGGCAATGAGCAGTTCTTC.

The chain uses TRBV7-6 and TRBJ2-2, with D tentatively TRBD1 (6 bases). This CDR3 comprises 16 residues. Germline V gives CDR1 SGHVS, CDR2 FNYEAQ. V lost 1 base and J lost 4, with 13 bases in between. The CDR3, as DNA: TGTGCCAGCAGCTTAGGTCAGGGACAATTCACCGGGGAGCTGTTTTTT. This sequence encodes CASSLGQGQFTGELFF.

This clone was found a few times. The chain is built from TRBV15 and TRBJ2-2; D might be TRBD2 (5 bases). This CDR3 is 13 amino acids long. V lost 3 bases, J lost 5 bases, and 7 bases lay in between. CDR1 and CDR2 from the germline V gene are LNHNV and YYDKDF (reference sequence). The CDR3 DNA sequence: TGTGCCACCAGCAGGAGGGTAACCGGGGAGCTGTTTTTT. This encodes CATSRRVTGELFF.

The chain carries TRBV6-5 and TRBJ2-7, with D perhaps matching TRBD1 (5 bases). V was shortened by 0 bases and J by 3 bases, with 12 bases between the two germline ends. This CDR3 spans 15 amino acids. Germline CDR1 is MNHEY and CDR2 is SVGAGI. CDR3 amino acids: CASSYSGQGFYEQYF. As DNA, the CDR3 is TGTGCCAGCAGTTACTCGGGCCAGGGCTTCTACGAGCAGTACTTC.